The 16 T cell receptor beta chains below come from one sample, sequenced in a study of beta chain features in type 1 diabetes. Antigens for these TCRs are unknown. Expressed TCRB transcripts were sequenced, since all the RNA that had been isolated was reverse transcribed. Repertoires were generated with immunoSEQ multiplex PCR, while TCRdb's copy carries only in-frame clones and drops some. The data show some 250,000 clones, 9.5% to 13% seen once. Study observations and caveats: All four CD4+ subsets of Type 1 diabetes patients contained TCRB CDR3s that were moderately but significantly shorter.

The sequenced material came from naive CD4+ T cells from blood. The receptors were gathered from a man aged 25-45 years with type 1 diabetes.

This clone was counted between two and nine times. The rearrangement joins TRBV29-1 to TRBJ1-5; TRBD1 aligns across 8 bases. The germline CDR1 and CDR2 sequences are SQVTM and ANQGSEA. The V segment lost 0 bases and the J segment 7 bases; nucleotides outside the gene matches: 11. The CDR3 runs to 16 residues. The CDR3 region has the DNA TGCAGCGTTGAAGAGGGTTCTTCCAGGGGGCGGCAGCCCCAGCATTTT. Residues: CSVEEGSSRGRQPQHF.

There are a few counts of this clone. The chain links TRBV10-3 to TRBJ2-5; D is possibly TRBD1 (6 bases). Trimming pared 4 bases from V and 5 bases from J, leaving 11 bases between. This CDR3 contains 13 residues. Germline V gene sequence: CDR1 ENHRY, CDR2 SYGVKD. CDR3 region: CAISVRTEETQYF. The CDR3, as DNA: TGTGCCATCAGTGTTAGGACAGAGGAGACCCAGTACTTC.

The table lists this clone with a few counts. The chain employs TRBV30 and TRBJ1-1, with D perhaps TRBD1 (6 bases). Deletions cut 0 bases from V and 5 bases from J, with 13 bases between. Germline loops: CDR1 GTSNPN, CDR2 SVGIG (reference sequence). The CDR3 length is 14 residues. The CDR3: CAWSVGGVWTEAFF. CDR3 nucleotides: TGTGCCTGGAGTGTAGGGGGGGTGTGGACTGAAGCTTTCTTT.

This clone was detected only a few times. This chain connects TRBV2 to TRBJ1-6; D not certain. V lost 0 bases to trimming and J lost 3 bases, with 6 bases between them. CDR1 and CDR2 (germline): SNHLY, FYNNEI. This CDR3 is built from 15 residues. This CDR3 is CASSEAEGYNSPLHF. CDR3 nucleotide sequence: TGTGCCAGCAGTGAAGCTGAGGGCTATAATTCACCCCTCCACTTT. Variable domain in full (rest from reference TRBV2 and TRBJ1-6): EPEVTQTPSHQVTQMGQEVILRCVPISNHLYFYWYRQILGQKVEFLVSFYNNEISEKSEIFDDQFSVERPDGSNFTLKIRSTKLEDSAMYFCASSEAEGYNSPLHFGNGTRLTVT.

CDR3 region: CASSQAEKQDRYEQYF. The CDR3 nucleotides are TGCGCCAGCAGCCAAGCCGAGAAACAGGACCGCTACGAGCAGTACTTC. This chain connects TRBV4-1 to TRBJ2-7; a weak D match, TRBD1 (5 bases). This CDR3 spans 16 amino acids. Germline values: CDR1 MGHRA, CDR2 YSYEKL. V was clipped by 1 base and J by 3 bases, with 16 bases between them.

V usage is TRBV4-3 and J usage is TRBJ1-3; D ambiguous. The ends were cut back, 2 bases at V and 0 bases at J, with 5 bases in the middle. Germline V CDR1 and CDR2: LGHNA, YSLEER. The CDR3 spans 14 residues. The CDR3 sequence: CASSQRHSGNTIYF. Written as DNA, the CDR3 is TGCGCCAGCAGCCAAAGACACTCTGGAAACACCATATATTTT.

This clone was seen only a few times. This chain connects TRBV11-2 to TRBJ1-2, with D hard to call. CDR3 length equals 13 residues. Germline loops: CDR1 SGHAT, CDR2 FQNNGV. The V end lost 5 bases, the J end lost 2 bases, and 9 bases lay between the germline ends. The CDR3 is CASSATANYGYTF. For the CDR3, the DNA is TGTGCCAGCAGCGCCACAGCCAACTATGGCTACACCTTC.

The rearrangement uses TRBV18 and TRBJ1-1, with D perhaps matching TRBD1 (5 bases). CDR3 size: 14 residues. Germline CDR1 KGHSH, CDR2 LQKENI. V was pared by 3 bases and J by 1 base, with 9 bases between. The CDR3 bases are TGTGCCAGCTCACCTGGGGCAGGGAACACTGAAGCTTTCTTT. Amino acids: CASSPGAGNTEAFF.

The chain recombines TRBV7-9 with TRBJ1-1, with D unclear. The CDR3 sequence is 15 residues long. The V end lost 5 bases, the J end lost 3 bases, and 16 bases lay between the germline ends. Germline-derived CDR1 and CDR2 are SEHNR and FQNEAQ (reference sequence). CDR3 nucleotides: TGTGCCAGCAGCCTGGGCAGGACTTGGGACACTGAAGCTTTCTTT. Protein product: CASSLGRTWDTEAFF.

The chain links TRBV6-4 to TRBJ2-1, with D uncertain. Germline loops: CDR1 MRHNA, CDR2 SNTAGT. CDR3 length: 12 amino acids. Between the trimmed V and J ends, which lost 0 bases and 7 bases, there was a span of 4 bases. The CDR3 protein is CASSDSRNEQFF. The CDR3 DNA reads TGTGCCAGCAGTGACTCGAGGAATGAGCAGTTCTTC.

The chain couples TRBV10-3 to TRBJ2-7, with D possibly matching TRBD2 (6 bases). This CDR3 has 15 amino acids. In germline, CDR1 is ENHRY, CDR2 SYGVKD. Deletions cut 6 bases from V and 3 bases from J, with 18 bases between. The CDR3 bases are TGTGCCATCAGGGAGGGTGCGGAGGAGATCTACGAGCAGTACTTC. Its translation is CAIREGAEEIYEQYF.

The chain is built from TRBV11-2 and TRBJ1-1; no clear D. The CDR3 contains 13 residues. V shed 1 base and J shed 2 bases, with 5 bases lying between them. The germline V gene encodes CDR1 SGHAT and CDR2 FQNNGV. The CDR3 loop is CASSLVSNTEAFF. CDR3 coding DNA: TGTGCCAGCAGCTTAGTCAGTAACACTGAAGCTTTCTTT. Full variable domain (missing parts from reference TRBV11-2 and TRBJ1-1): EAGVAQSPRYKIIEKRQSVAFWCNPISGHATLYWYQQILGQGPKLLIQFQNNGVVDDSQLPKDRFSAERLKGVDSTLKIQPAKLEDSAVYLCASSLVSNTEAFFGQGTRLTVV.

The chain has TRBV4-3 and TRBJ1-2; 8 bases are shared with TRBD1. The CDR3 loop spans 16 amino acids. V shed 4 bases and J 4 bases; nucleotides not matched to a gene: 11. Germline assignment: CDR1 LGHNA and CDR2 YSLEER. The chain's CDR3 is CASSLGGDRRSYGYTF. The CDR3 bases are TGCGCCAGCAGCCTAGGGGGGGACAGGCGTTCCTATGGCTACACCTTC.

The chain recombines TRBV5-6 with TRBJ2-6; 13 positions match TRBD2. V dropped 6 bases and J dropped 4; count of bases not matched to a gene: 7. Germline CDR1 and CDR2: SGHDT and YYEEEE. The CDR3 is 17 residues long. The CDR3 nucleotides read TGTGCCAGCACCACGACTAGCGGGGGGTCCGGGGCCAACGTCCTGACTTTC. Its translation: CASTTTSGGSGANVLTF.

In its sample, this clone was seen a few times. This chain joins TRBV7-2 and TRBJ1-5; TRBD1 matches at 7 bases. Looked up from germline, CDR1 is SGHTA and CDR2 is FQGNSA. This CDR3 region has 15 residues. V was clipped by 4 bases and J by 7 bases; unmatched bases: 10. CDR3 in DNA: TGTGCCAGCAGCTCCGGACACACACAGGGGCAGCCCCAGCATTTT. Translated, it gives CASSSGHTQGQPQHF.

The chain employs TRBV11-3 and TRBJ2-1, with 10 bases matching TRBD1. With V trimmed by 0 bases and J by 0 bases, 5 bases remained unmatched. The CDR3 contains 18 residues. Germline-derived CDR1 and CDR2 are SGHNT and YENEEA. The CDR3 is CASSLETGGASSYNEQFF. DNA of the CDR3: TGTGCCAGCAGCTTAGAGACAGGGGGCGCGAGCTCCTACAATGAGCAGTTCTTC.